The 6 T cell receptor beta chains below all came from one sample that was sequenced in a study of T cell responses to AZD1222 COVID-19 vaccine. Repertoires were generated with immunoSEQ multiplex PCR, while TCRdb's copy carries only in-frame clones and drops some. The table shows about 130,000 clones, with 70% to 90% occurring only once. The sequencing used peripheral blood, collected on day 0 of AZD1222 vaccination. The origin of the receptors is an adult in good health.

CDR3 nucleotides: TGTGCCAGCAGTATCAGTCCCGGACTAGCGGCTAGCACAGATACGCAGTATTTT. This sequence encodes CASSISPGLAASTDTQYF. V gene TRBV28 combines with J gene TRBJ2-3; 10 positions match TRBD2. The length of the CDR3 is 18 residues. Per the germline V gene, CDR1 is MDHEN and CDR2 is SYDVKM. Trimming at V came to 5 bases and at J to 0 bases, leaving 11 bases not matched to a gene.

This sequence joins TRBV5-1 and TRBJ2-2; possibly TRBD1 for D (6 bases). The V end lost 7 bases, the J end lost 2 bases, and 15 bases lay between the germline ends. CDR1 is SGHRS and CDR2 is YFSETQ in the germline V gene. This CDR3 has 15 residues. CDR3 nucleotides: TGCGCCAGCCACGAACAGGGTCCCAACACCGGGGAGCTGTTTTTT. This codes for CASHEQGPNTGELFF.

The J gene is TRBJ1-4, the V gene TRBV11-2; a possible D gene is TRBD1 (5 bases). Per germline, CDR1 SGHAT and CDR2 FQNNGV. Trimming pared 0 bases from V and 3 bases from J, leaving 11 bases between. This CDR3 has 16 amino acids. The CDR3 loop reads CASSLDGGIANEKLFF. CDR3 in DNA: TGTGCCAGCAGCTTAGATGGGGGAATTGCTAATGAAAAACTGTTTTTT.

The table lists this clone with a count of one. This chain's CDR3 is CASNDGTYEQYF. As DNA, the CDR3 is TGTGCCAGTAACGACGGGACCTACGAGCAGTACTTC. The chain couples TRBV19 to TRBJ2-7; D perhaps matches TRBD2 (5 bases). The germline CDR1 and CDR2 sequences are LNHDA and SQIVND (reference sequence). The V end was cut by 7 bases, the J end by 2 bases, with 9 bases between. The CDR3 sequence is 12 residues long.

This chain links TRBV19 with TRBJ1-5, with TRBD1 matching over 11 bases. The CDR3 consists of 16 residues. V lost 3 bases, J lost 6 bases, and 7 bases stayed unmatched. The germline V gene encodes CDR1 LNHDA and CDR2 SQIVND (reference sequence). The CDR3 region is CASSIRAGQGGQPQHF. CDR3 bases: TGTGCCAGTAGTATTAGGGCGGGACAGGGGGGTCAGCCCCAGCATTTT.

CDR3: CASSFDFVGTDTQYF. DNA for the CDR3: TGTGCCAGCAGCTTTGACTTCGTGGGCACAGATACGCAGTATTTT. The V and J genes are TRBV5-8 and TRBJ2-3; D is uncertain. V was cut by 2 bases and J by 1 base, with 11 bases left in between. CDR3 length: 15 amino acids. From germline, CDR1 is SGHTS and CDR2 YDEGEE.